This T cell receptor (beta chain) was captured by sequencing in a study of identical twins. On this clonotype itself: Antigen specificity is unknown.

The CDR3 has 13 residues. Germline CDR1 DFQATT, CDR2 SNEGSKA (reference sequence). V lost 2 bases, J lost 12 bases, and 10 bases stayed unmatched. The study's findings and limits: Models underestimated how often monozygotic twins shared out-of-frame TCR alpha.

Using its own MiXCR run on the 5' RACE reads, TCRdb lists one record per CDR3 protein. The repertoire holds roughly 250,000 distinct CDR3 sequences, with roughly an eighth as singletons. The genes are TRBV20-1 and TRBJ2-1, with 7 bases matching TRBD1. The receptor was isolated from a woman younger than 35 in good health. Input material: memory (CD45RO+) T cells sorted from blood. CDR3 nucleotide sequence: TGCAGTGCTAGACTTATTACAGGGGTTGGGCAGTTCTTC. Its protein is CSARLITGVGQFF.